This is a list of T cell receptor beta chains from one sample in a study of blood T cell repertoires in COVID-19. Here immunoSEQ multiplex PCR was the method, and the copy in TCRdb shows in-frame clones only, minus some. The sample yields around 270,000 clones, over 80% seen once. Sequenced: PBMCs or T cells enriched from blood (not recorded which). These TCRs come from a woman aged 40 to 49 who had been exposed to COVID-19. Both conserved end residues are part of each CDR3. Each record gives: V gene, D gene, CDR3 length, J gene, CDR3 protein, CDR3 DNA. D genes are given only for firm matches.

TRBV5-6	.	15	TRBJ2-5	CASSLFSTGFETQYF	TGTGCCAGCAGCTTGTTTTCCACAGGGTTTGAGACCCAGTACTTC
TRBV7-6	.	13	TRBJ2-5	CASSPLVAETQYF	TGTGCCAGCAGCCCATTAGTCGCTGAAACCCAGTACTTC
TRBV6-2/TRBV6-3	.	16	TRBJ2-5	CASSYPRDGTQETQYF	TGTGCCAGCAGTTACCCGCGGGACGGAACTCAAGAGACCCAGTACTTC
TRBV9	.	14	TRBJ1-1	CASSVVWGDTEAFF	TGTGCCAGCAGCGTAGTATGGGGGGACACTGAAGCTTTCTTT
TRBV2	.	14	TRBJ2-3	CASGGGTITDTQYF	TGTGCCAGTGGGGGCGGGACTATCACAGATACGCAGTATTTT
TRBV2	TRBD1	13	TRBJ2-2	CASQYTGAGELFF	TGTGCCAGCCAGTACACAGGGGCCGGGGAGCTGTTTTTT
TRBV3-1/TRBV3-2	.	14	TRBJ1-2	CASSPRVANYGYTF	TGTGCCAGCAGCCCCAGGGTAGCTAACTATGGCTACACCTTC
TRBV9	.	14	TRBJ2-7	CASSVWASSYEQYF	TGTGCCAGCAGCGTATGGGCGAGCTCCTACGAGCAGTACTTC
TRBV25-1	.	15	TRBJ2-6	CASSEIRAGANVLTF	TGTGCCAGCAGTGAAATCAGGGCTGGGGCCAACGTCCTGACTTTC
TRBV4-3	TRBD1	15	TRBJ2-3	CASSPRQGRTDTQYF	TGCGCCAGCAGTCCCCGACAGGGGAGAACAGATACGCAGTATTTT
TRBV7-9	.	17	TRBJ1-1	CASSPSPGGGGLTEAFF	TGTGCCAGCAGCCCGAGCCCAGGCGGGGGAGGTCTGACTGAAGCTTTCTTT